The 15 T cell receptor beta chains listed next were all sequenced from one sample in a study of beta chain features in type 1 diabetes. Isolated RNA was reverse transcribed in full, so expressed TCRB transcripts were sequenced. The repertoire was sequenced with immunoSEQ multiplex PCR; TCRdb's copy has only in-frame clones and lacks some. The sample has hundreds of thousands of clones, around a sixth seen once; the top ten hold about 0.097%. The sample taken for sequencing was naive CD4+ T cells from blood. The receptors here all came from a man aged 18-30 years in good health.

The chain links TRBV18 to TRBJ2-7, with a weak D call TRBD1 (5 bases). Trimming shortened V by 3 bases and J by 1 base, and 10 bases separated the two germline ends. Germline CDR1 and CDR2: KGHSH and LQKENI. The CDR3 has 14 amino acids. CDR3 sequence reads: CASSPGKGSYEQYF. The CDR3 nucleotides read TGTGCCAGCTCACCTGGCAAGGGGTCCTACGAGCAGTACTTC. Supplemented by reference TRBV18 and TRBJ2-7, the full variable domain reads NAGVMQNPRHLVRRRGQEARLRCSPMKGHSHVYWYRQLPEEGLKFMVYLQKENIIDESGMPKERFSAEFPKEGPSILRIQQVVRGDSAAYFCASSPGKGSYEQYFGPGTRLTVT.

This chain joins TRBV7-9 and TRBJ1-3; D is unclear. The CDR3 covers 14 residues. Germline values: CDR1 SEHNR, CDR2 FQNEAQ (reference sequence). Trimming stripped 3 bases from V and 0 bases from J, with 6 bases between. The CDR3 loop is CASSFPTSGNTIYF. As DNA, the CDR3 is TGTGCCAGCAGCTTTCCCACCTCTGGAAACACCATATATTTT.

The chain joins TRBV6-5 to TRBJ1-3; a weak D match, TRBD1 (5 bases). Per germline, CDR1 MNHEY and CDR2 SVGAGI. The CDR3 spans 14 residues. V was cut by 11 bases and J by 0 bases, with 14 bases left in between. The CDR3: CAHRPLGSGNTIYF. The CDR3 region has the DNA TGTGCCCACAGGCCCCTGGGCTCTGGAAACACCATATATTTT.

This clone was seen a few times. This chain joins TRBV15 and TRBJ2-6, with 10 bases matching TRBD2. There are 19 residues in the CDR3. Germline-derived CDR1 and CDR2 are LNHNV and YYDKDF (reference sequence). Trimming took 5 bases from V and 0 from J; bases not matched to a gene: 10. CDR3 region: CATSGRVAGGHSGANVLTF. DNA of the CDR3: TGTGCCACCAGCGGGCGGGTAGCGGGAGGCCACTCTGGGGCCAACGTCCTGACTTTC.

CDR3 DNA: TGTGCCAGCAGCTTAGCGACAGACTATGGCTACACCTTC. This sequence encodes CASSLATDYGYTF. The chain has TRBV7-2 and TRBJ1-2, with a possible D match to TRBD1 (5 bases). The germline CDR1 and CDR2 sequences are SGHTA and FQGNSA. Deletions cut 0 bases from V and 3 bases from J, with 5 bases between. The CDR3 runs 13 residues.

The chain uses TRBV15 and TRBJ1-5, with D unclear. The V end was cut by 0 bases, the J end by 4 bases, with 10 bases between. This CDR3 has 15 amino acids. Germline V gene data show CDR1 as LNHNV and CDR2 as YYDKDF (reference sequence). For the CDR3, the DNA is TGTGCCACCAGCAGAGAGGGTTGGGATAATCAGCCCCAGCATTTT. It yields the protein CATSREGWDNQPQHF.

This clone occurred a few times. The V gene is TRBV28, the J gene TRBJ2-5; 7 positions agree with TRBD2. CDR1 and CDR2 (germline): MDHEN, SYDVKM. The CDR3 runs 18 residues. V trimming: 1 base; J trimming: 0 bases; junction bases outside the gene matches: 11. The CDR3 loop is CASSLYLGLAENQETQYF. The DNA of the CDR3 is TGTGCCAGCAGTTTATATCTAGGGCTAGCGGAAAACCAAGAGACCCAGTACTTC.

V is TRBV10-3 and J is TRBJ2-7; 8 bases agree with TRBD1. The ends lost 11 bases at V and 4 bases at J; junction bases unmatched: 7. This CDR3 contains 12 residues. Germline CDR1 ENHRY, CDR2 SYGVKD. In DNA form, the CDR3 reads TGTGCCTCCTCCAGGGGGCCATACGAGCAGTACTTC. It codes for CASSRGPYEQYF.

This clone was seen only once. This sequence joins TRBV30 and TRBJ1-2, with D possibly being TRBD1 (5 bases). Trimming stripped 4 bases from V and 3 bases from J, with 15 bases between. The CDR3 runs 14 residues. The germline CDR1 and CDR2 sequences are GTSNPN and SVGIG (reference sequence). In DNA form, the CDR3 reads TGTGCCTGGATATATGATAGACAGTACTATGGCTACACCTTC. Residues: CAWIYDRQYYGYTF. Combining the CDR3 with reference TRBV30 and TRBJ1-2 gives the whole variable domain SQTIHQWPATLVQPVGSPLSLECTVEGTSNPNLYWYRQAAGRGLQLLFYSVGIGQISSEVPQNLSASRPQDRQFILSSKKLLLSDSGFYLCAWIYDRQYYGYTFGSGTRLTVV.

The chain is built from TRBV7-9 and TRBJ2-3; either TRBD1 or TRBD2 may supply D (5 bases each). The CDR3 spans 14 residues. The germline gives CDR1 SEHNR, CDR2 FQNEAQ (reference sequence). Trimming left V 11 bases short and J 1 base short, with 16 bases between. The CDR3 sequence: CAVRDLRRTDTQYF. Written as DNA, the CDR3 is TGTGCCGTCCGGGACCTAAGACGCACAGATACGCAGTATTTT.

The rearrangement links TRBV7-8 to TRBJ1-6, with D possibly TRBD1 on 5 matching bases. Germline CDR1 SGHVS, CDR2 FQNEAQ. The V end lost 5 bases, the J end lost 0 bases, and 14 bases lay between the germline ends. This CDR3 spans 17 amino acids. The CDR3 here is CASSGSRGRSYNSPLHF. In DNA form, the CDR3 reads TGTGCCAGCAGCGGTTCCCGGGGACGCTCCTATAATTCACCCCTCCACTTT. The entire variable domain, with the rest obtained from reference TRBV7-8 and TRBJ1-6, is as follows: GAGVSQSPRYKVAKRGQDVALRCDPISGHVSLFWYQQALGQGPEFLTYFQNEAQLDKSGLPSDRFFAERPEGSVSTLKIQRTQQEDSAVYLCASSGSRGRSYNSPLHFGNGTRLTVT.

The chain employs TRBV7-2 and TRBJ2-2, with D unresolved. Trimming took off 5 bases at V and 4 bases at J, with 5 bases between the two ends. There are 12 residues in the CDR3. Germline V lookup: CDR1 SGHTA, CDR2 FQGNSA. The CDR3 bases are TGTGCCAGCAGCACCATCACCGGGGAGCTGTTTTTT. Amino acids: CASSTITGELFF.

This clone was counted only a few times. The chain couples TRBV29-1 to TRBJ1-4; D remains ambiguous. The germline gives CDR1 SQVTM, CDR2 ANQGSEA. The CDR3 is made up of 14 amino acids. Trimming pared 5 bases from V and 5 bases from J, leaving 15 bases between. CDR3 bases: TGCAGCGTTCGGTCAGTTCGATCCAATGAAAAACTGTTTTTT. Translating it yields CSVRSVRSNEKLFF.

This clone was found a few times. This chain links TRBV20-1 with TRBJ1-1, with D tentatively TRBD1 (5 bases). Trimming left V 5 bases short and J 4 bases short, with 8 bases between. Germline V gene data show CDR1 as DFQATT and CDR2 as SNEGSKA (reference sequence). The CDR3 is 11 residues long. CDR3 sequence reads: CSAGRGTEAFF. CDR3 sequence (DNA): TGCAGTGCTGGGAGGGGCACTGAAGCTTTCTTT.

This clone showed up just a few times. CDR3: CASSPRGKPLSGANVLTF. CDR3 in DNA: TGTGCCAGCTCACCACGGGGAAAACCTCTCTCTGGGGCCAACGTCCTGACTTTC. V usage is TRBV18 and J usage is TRBJ2-6; D is ambiguous. CDR1 and CDR2 (germline): KGHSH, LQKENI. The length of the CDR3 is 18 residues. V lost 1 base and J lost 0, with 13 bases in between.